Each of the 19 T cell receptor beta chains below was sequenced from the same sample in a study of T cells in Graves' hyperthyroidism and ophthalmopathy. Researchers took RNA transcripts and amplified the TCR beta CDR3 regions from them. The primer set for the first-round RT-PCR of the TCR CDR3 was HTBI. One entry per CDR3 protein results from TCRdb running MiXCR on the multiplex PCR reads. The repertoire holds 300,000 to 400,000 distinct CDR3 sequences, with about 20% as singletons. Sample: blood. The receptors stem from a woman between 50 and 59 years old with Graves' hyperthyroidism.

This clonotype was seen repeatedly, ten times or more. The V gene is TRBV12-3 or TRBV12-4, the J gene TRBJ2-5; D remains ambiguous. The CDR3 consists of 11 residues. V was pared by 4 bases and J by 5 bases, with 5 bases between. The CDR3 region has the DNA TGTGCCAGCAGTTATAGTGAGACCCAGTACTTC. Residues: CASSYSETQYF.

Concerning this clonotype: This may stem from a read error, because a much larger clone lies one nucleotide away. This chain connects TRBV12-3 or TRBV12-4 to TRBJ1-4; a possible D gene is TRBD1 (5 bases). This CDR3 spans 17 amino acids. CDR3 protein: CASSSALTGATNERLFF. The CDR3 DNA sequence: TGTGCCAGCAGTTCAGCCCTAACAGGTGCAACTAATGAAAGACTGTTTTTT.

This clonotype was found many times. The rearrangement uses TRBV3-1 and TRBJ2-7; 8 nucleotides line up with TRBD1. Per the germline V gene, CDR1 is LGHDT and CDR2 is YNNKEL (reference sequence). The CDR3 extends over 14 amino acids. The V segment lost 4 bases and the J segment 6 bases; nucleotides outside the gene matches: 8. The CDR3 nucleotides are TGTGCCAGCAGCCCCGGACAGGGTATCGGCGAGCAGTACGTC. Its protein product is CASSPGQGIGEQYV.

This clonotype was seen a handful of times. The chain couples TRBV6-2 or TRBV6-3 to TRBJ2-3; D is undetermined. CDR3 length: 15 residues. Germline V gives CDR1 MNHEY, CDR2 SVGEGT. Trimming removed 1 base at V and 2 bases at J, with 10 bases between. CDR3 bases: TGTGCCAGCAGTTACTTGACCCGGACCACAGATACGCAGTATTTT. Encoded protein: CASSYLTRTTDTQYF.

This clonotype has a handful of counts. This chain links TRBV6-1 with TRBJ1-2, with unresolved D. The germline V gene has CDR1 MNHNS and CDR2 SASEGT. The CDR3 consists of 12 residues. Deletions cut 10 bases from V and 7 bases from J, with 16 bases between. CDR3 bases: TGTGCCACACGATGGGCATCGGGTGGCTACACCTTC. Translating it yields CATRWASGGYTF.

This clonotype was observed a handful of times. V and J are TRBV12-3 or TRBV12-4 and TRBJ2-2; D call uncertain. V gave up 9 bases and J gave up 0 bases, with 11 bases separating them. There are 14 residues in the CDR3. CDR3 bases: TGTGCCAGTAGACGGGTCGCGAACACCGGGGAGCTGTTTTTT. Protein sequence: CASRRVANTGELFF.

The genes are TRBV30 and TRBJ2-3, with 12 bases fitting TRBD2. Losses at the gene ends were 1 base for V and 4 bases for J; bases not matched to a gene: 6. Germline loops: CDR1 GTSNPN, CDR2 SVGIG (reference sequence). The CDR3 totals 16 residues. The CDR3 sequence is CAWSAILAGGPDTQYF. The CDR3 coding sequence is TGTGCCTGGAGTGCTATTCTAGCGGGAGGGCCAGATACGCAGTATTTT.

This clonotype was picked up a small number of times. J is TRBJ2-1 and V is TRBV20-1; D is ambiguous. The V end lost 5 bases, the J end lost 8 bases, and 19 bases lay between the germline ends. CDR1 and CDR2 from the germline V gene are DFQATT and SNEGSKA (reference sequence). This CDR3 contains 14 residues. The CDR3 DNA follows: TGCAGTGCTTCCCCCACGGGTAGATCAGATGAGCAGTTCTTC. As protein: CSASPTGRSDEQFF.

At least ten counts were recorded for this clonotype. As DNA, the CDR3 is TGTGCCAGCAGTTTACTACAGGGTCCCTATGGCTACACCTTC. Translation: CASSLLQGPYGYTF. The chain combines TRBV12-3 or TRBV12-4 with TRBJ1-2; tentatively, D is TRBD1 (6 bases). V lost 2 bases and J lost 4, with 11 bases in between. The CDR3 length is 14 residues.

This clonotype was detected ten times or more. The V and J genes are TRBV5-1 and TRBJ2-1; 10 bases line up with TRBD2. With 4 bases clipped from V and 8 bases from J, the junction kept 6 bases outside the gene matches. The V gene's germline CDR1 is SGHRS and CDR2 YFSETQ. CDR3 length equals 14 residues. The CDR3 DNA follows: TGCGCCAGCAGCATCGCTAGCGGGAGCTATGAGCAGTTCTTC. It translates to CASSIASGSYEQFF.

The sample holds many counts of this clonotype. The rearrangement joins TRBV11-2 to TRBJ2-5, with unresolved D. The germline V gene has CDR1 SGHAT and CDR2 FQNNGV. The CDR3 spans 13 residues. V lost 0 bases and J 4 bases, leaving 6 bases between the germline ends. In nucleotides, the CDR3 is TGTGCCAGCAGCTTAGAGTGGGGAGAGACCCAGTACTTC. As protein: CASSLEWGETQYF.

This rearrangement joins TRBV3-1 to TRBJ2-4; the D gene is possibly TRBD2 (5 bases). Germline CDR1 and CDR2: LGHDT and YNNKEL (reference sequence). Deletions cut 0 bases from V and 0 bases from J, with 12 bases between. This CDR3 has 17 amino acids. As DNA, the CDR3 is TGTGCCAGCAGCCAAGAGACTATCCCACTAGCCAAAAACATTCAGTACTTC. Translation: CASSQETIPLAKNIQYF.

V is TRBV20-1 and J is TRBJ2-3, with 7 bases lining up with TRBD2. The CDR3 is 16 amino acids. From germline, CDR1 is DFQATT and CDR2 SNEGSKA (reference sequence). Germline trimming cut 5 bases from V and 1 base from J; bases unmatched to any gene: 12. Written as DNA, the CDR3 is TGCAGTGCTGGGGGTGGTGGTAGCGGGCGCACAGATACGCAGTATTTT. Translation: CSAGGGGSGRTDTQYF.

This clonotype was counted ten times or more. The rearrangement uses TRBV11-1 and TRBJ1-1, with D tentatively TRBD1 (5 bases). Trimming pared 5 bases from V and 4 bases from J, leaving 14 bases between. From germline, CDR1 is SGHAT and CDR2 FQDESV (reference sequence). This CDR3 is 14 amino acids long. In nucleotides, the CDR3 is TGTGCCAGCAGCCTTACTCAGGGAGGCACTGAAGCTTTCTTT. This sequence encodes CASSLTQGGTEAFF.

At least ten counts were recorded for this clonotype. The CDR3 DNA sequence: TGTGCCAGCAGCCAAGCCACCCCGAGGCAGGGGGATGGCTATGGCTACACCTTC. The encoded protein is CASSQATPRQGDGYGYTF. V usage is TRBV3-1 and J usage is TRBJ1-2; 7 bases agree with TRBD1. The CDR3 consists of 18 residues. Germline values: CDR1 LGHDT, CDR2 YNNKEL (reference sequence). V was pared by 1 base and J by 4 bases, with 15 bases of the junction left unmatched.

This clonotype turned up a few times. The chain couples TRBV2 to TRBJ1-1; no clear D gene. V lost 6 bases and J lost 3, with 11 bases in between. CDR3 length equals 13 residues. CDR1 and CDR2 from the germline V gene are SNHLY and FYNNEI. The CDR3 loop is CASSALPHTEAFF. The DNA for the CDR3 is TGTGCCAGCAGCGCCCTACCCCACACTGAAGCTTTCTTT.

This chain uses TRBV30 with TRBJ1-2, with D possibly matching TRBD1 (5 bases). Trimming shortened V by 5 bases and J by 5 bases, and 15 bases separated the two germline ends. The CDR3 sequence is 13 residues long. Per the germline V gene, CDR1 is GTSNPN and CDR2 is SVGIG (reference sequence). The CDR3 bases are TGTGCCTGGGGCCCCCCTCGGGGGTATGGCTACACCTTC. Translating gives CAWGPPRGYGYTF.

At least ten counts were recorded for this clonotype. This chain connects TRBV7-9 to TRBJ2-1, with D maybe TRBD2 (6 bases). CDR1 and CDR2 from the germline V gene are SEHNR and FQNEAQ (reference sequence). The V and J ends lost 4 bases and 7 bases respectively, with 17 bases between them. CDR3 size: 15 residues. As DNA, the CDR3 is TGTGCCAGCAGCTCTCCCGAGACCGCGGGGAATGAGCAGTTCTTC. It encodes CASSSPETAGNEQFF.

Concerning this clonotype: The junction shows a germline mismatch at one end, possibly a read error. The chain recombines TRBV27 with TRBJ2-4; 8 bases match TRBD1. The CDR3 contains 15 residues. Looked up from germline, CDR1 is MNHEY and CDR2 is SMNVEV (reference sequence). CDR3 bases: TGTGCCAGCAGTTTATTCCAGGGGGCCAAAAACATTAAGTACTTC. Protein sequence: CASSLFQGAKNIKYF.